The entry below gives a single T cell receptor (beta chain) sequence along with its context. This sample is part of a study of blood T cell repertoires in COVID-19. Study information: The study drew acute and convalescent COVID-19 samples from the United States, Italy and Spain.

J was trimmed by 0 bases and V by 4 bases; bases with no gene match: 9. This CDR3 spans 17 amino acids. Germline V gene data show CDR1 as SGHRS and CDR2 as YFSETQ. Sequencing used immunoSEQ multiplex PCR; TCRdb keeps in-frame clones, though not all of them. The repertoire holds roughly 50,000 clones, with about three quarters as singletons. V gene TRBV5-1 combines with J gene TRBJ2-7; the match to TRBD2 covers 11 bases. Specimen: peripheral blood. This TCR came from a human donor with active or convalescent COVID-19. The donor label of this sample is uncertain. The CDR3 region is CASSPGTSGPSSYEQYF. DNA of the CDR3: TGCGCCAGCAGCCCAGGGACTAGCGGTCCCAGCTCCTACGAGCAGTACTTC.